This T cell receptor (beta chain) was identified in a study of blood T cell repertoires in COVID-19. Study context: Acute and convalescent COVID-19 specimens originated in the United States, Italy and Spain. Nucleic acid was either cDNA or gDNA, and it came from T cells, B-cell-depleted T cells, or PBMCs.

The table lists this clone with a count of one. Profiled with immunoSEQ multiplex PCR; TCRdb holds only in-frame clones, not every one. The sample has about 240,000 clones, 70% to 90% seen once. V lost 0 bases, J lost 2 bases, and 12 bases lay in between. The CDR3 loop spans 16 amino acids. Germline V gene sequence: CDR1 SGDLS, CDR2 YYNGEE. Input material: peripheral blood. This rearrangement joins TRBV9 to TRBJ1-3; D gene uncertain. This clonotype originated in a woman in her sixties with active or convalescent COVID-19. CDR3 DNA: TGTGCCAGCAGCGTAGCTACTCGGGGAACTGGAAACACCATATATTTT. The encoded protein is CASSVATRGTGNTIYF.